The subject of this entry is one T cell receptor beta chain. This sample is part of a study of blood T cell repertoires in COVID-19. Study-level information: COVID-19 samples collected from the United States, Italy and Spain covered acute and convalescent phases. PBMCs, B-cell-depleted T cells, or T cells were the source of the cDNA or gDNA that made up the material.

The V and J ends lost 7 bases and 7 bases, in that order; junction bases with no gene match: 9. Germline V gives CDR1 KGHSH, CDR2 LQKENI. The CDR3 contains 14 residues. Per the study methods: How many nucleated cells were present was estimated from reference gene primer amplification. Sequencing used immunoSEQ multiplex PCR; TCRdb keeps in-frame clones, though not all of them. V and J calls and clone size come straight from that table; D and trimming were deduced from the DNA. Of roughly 180,000 clones in the sample, about 80% are singletons; the top ten hold 8.5% to 10%. The source of this sequence is a woman between 45 and 65 years old with active or convalescent COVID-19. This sequence joins TRBV18 and TRBJ2-1, with 8 positions matching TRBD2. The source material was peripheral blood. The CDR3: CASLQRGLENEQFF. The CDR3 DNA is TGTGCCAGCTTGCAGAGGGGACTAGAGAATGAGCAGTTCTTC.